This TCR beta chain was captured in a study of blood T cell repertoires in COVID-19. Study-wide background: Samples taken during acute and convalescent COVID-19 were collected in the United States, Italy and Spain. Nucleic acid was either cDNA or gDNA, and it came from T cells, B-cell-depleted T cells, or PBMCs.

Trimming removed 2 bases from V and 2 bases from J, with 9 bases in between. This CDR3 spans 14 amino acids. Germline V gene sequence: CDR1 MDHEN, CDR2 SYDVKM. Clones were read by immunoSEQ multiplex PCR, and TCRdb kept only the in-frame ones, dropping some. Found here are under 100,000 clones, around 90% of them singletons; the top ten hold roughly 8.5%. V usage is TRBV28 and J usage is TRBJ1-1, with D perhaps matching TRBD1 (5 bases). This receptor was obtained from a man aged 25-45 years with acute or convalescent COVID-19. The sequenced sample was peripheral blood. The CDR3 reads CASSLGQGNTEAFF. The CDR3 nucleotides read TGTGCCAGCAGTTTAGGTCAGGGAAACACTGAAGCTTTCTTT. Full variable domain (missing parts from reference TRBV28 and TRBJ1-1): DVKVTQSSRYLVKRTGEKVFLECVQDMDHENMFWYRQDPGLGLRLIYFSYDVKMKEKGDIPEGYSVSREKKERFSLILESASTNQTSMYLCASSLGQGNTEAFFGQGTRLTVV.